The text below deals with one TCR beta chain. Trimming removed 0 bases from V and 0 bases from J, with 10 bases in between. This CDR3 is built from 16 residues. Per germline, CDR1 SGDLS and CDR2 YYNGEE. This specimen comes from a study of Ad26.COV2.S vaccination and SARS-CoV-2 variants. Turning to the study itself: By the intramuscular route, Ad26.COV2.S was given once, or twice 56 days apart.

The method was immunoSEQ multiplex PCR; TCRdb's version includes in-frame clones alone and lacks a portion of them. The sample yields about 450,000 clones, 89% seen once. The treatment: around 19 received Ad26.COV2.S at low or high dose, single or two shots; a few received placebo; per-sample allocation not given. On day 63 after the first injection, vaccine and placebo recipients gave samples. The sample came from a Boston adult aged 18-55 years. The J gene is TRBJ2-4, the V gene TRBV9; D remains ambiguous. This specimen was peripheral blood, taken in a trial of Ad26.COV2.S vaccine versus placebo. The source of this sequence is a person between 18 and 60 years old who received the Ad26.COV2.S COVID-19 vaccine or a placebo. CDR3 in amino acids: CASSVGAVLAKNIQYF. The CDR3 DNA reads TGTGCCAGCAGCGTAGGTGCAGTCTTAGCCAAAAACATTCAGTACTTC.